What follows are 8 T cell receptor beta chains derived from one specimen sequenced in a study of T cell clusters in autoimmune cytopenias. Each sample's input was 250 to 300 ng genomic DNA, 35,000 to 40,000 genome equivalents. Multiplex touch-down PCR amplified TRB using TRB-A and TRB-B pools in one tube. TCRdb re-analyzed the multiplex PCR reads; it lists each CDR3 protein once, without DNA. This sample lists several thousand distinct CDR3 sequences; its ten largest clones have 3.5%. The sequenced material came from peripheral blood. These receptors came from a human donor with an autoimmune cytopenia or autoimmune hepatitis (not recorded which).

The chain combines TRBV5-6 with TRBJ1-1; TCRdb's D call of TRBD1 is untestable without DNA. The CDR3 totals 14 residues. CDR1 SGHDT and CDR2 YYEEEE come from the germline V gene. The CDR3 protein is CASSSRGGVTEAFF.

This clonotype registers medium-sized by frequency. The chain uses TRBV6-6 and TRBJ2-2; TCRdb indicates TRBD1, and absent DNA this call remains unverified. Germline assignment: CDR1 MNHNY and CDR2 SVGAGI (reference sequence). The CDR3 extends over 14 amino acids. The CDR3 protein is CASTPLRGAGELFF.

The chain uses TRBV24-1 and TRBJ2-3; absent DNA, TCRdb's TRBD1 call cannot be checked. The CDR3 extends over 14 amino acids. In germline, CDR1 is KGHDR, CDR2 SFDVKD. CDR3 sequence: CATSENHRGDTQYF.

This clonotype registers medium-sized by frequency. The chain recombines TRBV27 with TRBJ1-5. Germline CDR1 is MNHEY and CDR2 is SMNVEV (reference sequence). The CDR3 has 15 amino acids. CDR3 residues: CASSLSGLGNQPQHF.

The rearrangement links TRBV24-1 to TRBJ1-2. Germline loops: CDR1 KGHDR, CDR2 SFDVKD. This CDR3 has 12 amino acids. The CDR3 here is CATSKGSYGYTF.

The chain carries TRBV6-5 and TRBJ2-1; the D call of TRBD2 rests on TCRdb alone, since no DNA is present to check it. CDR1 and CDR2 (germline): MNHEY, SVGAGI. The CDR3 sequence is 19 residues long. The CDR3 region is CASSYGLRLAGEVGDEQFF.

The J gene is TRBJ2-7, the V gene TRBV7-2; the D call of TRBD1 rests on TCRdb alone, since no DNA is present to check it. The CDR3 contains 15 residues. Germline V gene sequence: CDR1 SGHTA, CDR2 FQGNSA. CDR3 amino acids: CASSLVPGGRYEQYF.

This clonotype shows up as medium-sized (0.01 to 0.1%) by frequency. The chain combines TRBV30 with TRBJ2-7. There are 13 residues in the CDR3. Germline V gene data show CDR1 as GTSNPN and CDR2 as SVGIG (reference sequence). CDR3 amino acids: CAWGQRDSYEQYF.